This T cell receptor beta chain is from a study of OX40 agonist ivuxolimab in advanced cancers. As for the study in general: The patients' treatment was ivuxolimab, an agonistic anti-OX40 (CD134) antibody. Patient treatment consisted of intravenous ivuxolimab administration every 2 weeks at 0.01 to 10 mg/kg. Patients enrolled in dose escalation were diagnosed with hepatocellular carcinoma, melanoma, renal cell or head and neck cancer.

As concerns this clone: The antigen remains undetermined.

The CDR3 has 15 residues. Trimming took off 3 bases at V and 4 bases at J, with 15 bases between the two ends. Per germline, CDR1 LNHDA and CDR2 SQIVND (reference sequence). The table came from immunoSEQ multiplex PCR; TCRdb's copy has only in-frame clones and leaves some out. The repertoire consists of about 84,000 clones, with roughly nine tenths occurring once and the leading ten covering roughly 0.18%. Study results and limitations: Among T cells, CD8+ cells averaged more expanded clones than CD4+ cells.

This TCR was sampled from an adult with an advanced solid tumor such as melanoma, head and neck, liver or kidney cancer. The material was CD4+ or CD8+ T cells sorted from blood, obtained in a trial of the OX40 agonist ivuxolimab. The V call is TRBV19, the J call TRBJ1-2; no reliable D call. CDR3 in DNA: TGTGCCAGTAGTATCCCGCCAGGCTTCTTCTATGGCTACACCTTC. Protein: CASSIPPGFFYGYTF.